Listed below are T cell receptor beta chains from one sample, sequenced in a study of OX40 agonist ivuxolimab in advanced cancers. TCRdb keeps only in-frame clones here, not all; method: immunoSEQ multiplex PCR. The table records 65,000 to 95,000 clones, over 85% of them present only once. This specimen consisted of CD4+ or CD8+ T cells sorted from blood, obtained in a trial of the OX40 agonist ivuxolimab. These receptors were taken from an adult with an advanced solid tumor such as melanoma, head and neck, liver or kidney cancer. Both conserved end residues are part of each CDR3. Each record gives: V gene, J gene, clone size, D gene, CDR3 protein, CDR3 DNA. D genes are given only for firm matches. Expanded clones get a size class; other rows say once, few or many, or leave the size out.

TRBV10-3,TRBJ1-1,NA,TRBD1,CAISGRQGNTEAFF,TGTGCCATCAGTGGGAGACAGGGGAACACTGAAGCTTTCTTT
TRBV7-3,TRBJ2-6,once,NA,CASSFQGISGANVLTF,TGTGCCAGCAGCTTTCAGGGGATCTCTGGGGCCAACGTCCTGACTTTC
TRBV7-2,TRBJ2-1,NA,NA,CASSLDGQAIYNEQFF,TGTGCCAGCAGCTTAGACGGCCAGGCCATATACAATGAGCAGTTCTTC
TRBV2,TRBJ2-7,NA,NA,CASRGNTYEQYF,TGTGCCAGCAGGGGCAACACCTACGAGCAGTACTTC
TRBV5-8,TRBJ2-2,NA,TRBD2,CASSTGLAGELFF,TGTGCCAGCAGCACCGGACTAGCCGGGGAGCTGTTTTTT
TRBV5-4,TRBJ2-1,NA,TRBD2,CASRVGLAANEQFF,TGTGCCAGCAGGGTGGGACTAGCGGCTAATGAGCAGTTCTTC
TRBV5-1,TRBJ2-7,NA,TRBD1,CASTTGTHATYEQYF,TGCGCCAGCACGACAGGGACGCATGCCACCTACGAGCAGTACTTC
TRBV18,TRBJ2-6,NA,NA,CASSPLSDSGANVLTF,TGTGCCAGCTCACCGCTATCGGACTCTGGGGCCAACGTCCTGACTTTC
TRBV28,TRBJ1-5,NA,TRBD1,CASSFPNRGLRPQHF,TGTGCCAGCAGTTTCCCTAACAGGGGGCTCCGGCCCCAGCATTTT
TRBV6-1,TRBJ1-2,NA,NA,CASSSDRTYGYTF,TGTGCCAGCAGTTCGGACAGAACCTATGGCTACACCTTC
TRBV7-6,TRBJ2-1,NA,NA,CASSLVPGSPMVEQFF,TGTGCCAGCAGCTTAGTCCCGGGGTCCCCGATGGTGGAGCAGTTCTTC
TRBV30,TRBJ1-1,NA,NA,CAWSGPNTEAFF,TGTGCCTGGAGTGGTCCGAACACTGAAGCTTTCTTT
TRBV6-1,TRBJ1-1,NA,NA,CASRRLTNTEAFF,TGTGCCAGCAGGAGACTCACGAACACTGAAGCTTTCTTT
TRBV5-1,TRBJ1-1,few,NA,CASSSDSVNTEAFF,TGCGCCAGCAGTTCCGATTCCGTGAACACTGAAGCTTTCTTT
TRBV7-8,TRBJ2-5,NA,NA,CASSLRGREQETQYF,TGTGCCAGCAGCTTAAGGGGCAGAGAGCAAGAGACCCAGTACTTC
TRBV6-5,TRBJ2-7,NA,NA,CATQEWQTAYEQYF,TGTGCCACCCAGGAGTGGCAGACAGCTTACGAGCAGTACTTC
TRBV28,TRBJ1-1,NA,TRBD1,CASSQGGGRAEAFF,TGTGCCAGCAGCCAGGGGGGCGGTAGGGCTGAAGCTTTCTTT
TRBV5-1,TRBJ1-4,NA,TRBD1,CASSPGQPLNEKLFF,TGCGCCAGCAGCCCGGGACAGCCCTTAAATGAAAAACTGTTTTTT
TRBV19,TRBJ2-5,NA,NA,CASSPGNQETQYF,TGTGCCAGTAGTCCTGGCAACCAAGAGACCCAGTACTTC
TRBV19,TRBJ2-2,NA,NA,CASRYRQNTGELFF,TGTGCCAGTAGATACAGGCAGAACACCGGGGAGCTGTTTTTT
TRBV15,TRBJ2-5,NA,NA,CATSRDWEGGETQYF,TGTGCCACCAGCAGAGATTGGGAGGGGGGAGAGACCCAGTACTTC
TRBV4-2,TRBJ2-7,NA,NA,CASSQDAGYEQYF,TGTGCCAGCAGCCAAGATGCGGGATACGAGCAGTACTTC
TRBV5-4,TRBJ2-3,NA,NA,CASSSTGNTDTQYF,TGTGCCAGCAGCTCAACGGGAAACACAGATACGCAGTATTTT
TRBV7-9,TRBJ1-4,NA,NA,CASSLRLTGEKLFF,TGTGCCAGCAGCTTAAGACTTACCGGGGAAAAACTGTTTTTT
TRBV11-1,TRBJ1-2,many,NA,CASSPAAGYGYTF,TGTGCCAGCAGCCCCGCGGCTGGATACGGCTACACCTTC
TRBV2,TRBJ1-1,NA,NA,CASSERNTEAFF,TGTGCCAGCAGTGAAAGGAACACTGAAGCTTTCTTT
TRBV27,TRBJ1-2,NA,TRBD1,CASSRTGGNYGYTF,TGTGCCAGCAGTCGGACAGGGGGCAACTATGGCTACACCTTC
TRBV25-1,TRBJ2-3,NA,NA,CASSNGRNTQYF,TGTGCCAGCAGCAACGGGCGAAATACGCAGTATTTT
TRBV30,TRBJ1-1,once,NA,CACNKMNTEAFF,TGTGCCTGTAATAAGATGAACACTGAAGCTTTCTTT
TRBV19,TRBJ2-5,NA,TRBD1,CASSRNRDRFQETQYF,TGTGCCAGTAGTAGAAACCGGGACAGGTTCCAAGAGACCCAGTACTTC
TRBV5-6,TRBJ2-5,NA,NA,CASSLETKAETQYF,TGTGCCAGCAGCTTGGAGACCAAGGCAGAGACCCAGTACTTC
TRBV27,TRBJ2-4,NA,NA,CASSLLGGEGKKNIQYF,TGTGCCAGCAGTTTATTAGGGGGGGAAGGTAAAAAAAACATTCAGTACTTC
TRBV11-2,TRBJ1-1,NA,NA,CASSLRLMNTEAFF,TGTGCCAGCAGCTTGAGACTGATGAACACTGAAGCTTTCTTT
TRBV6-6,TRBJ1-1,NA,NA,CASTPYWGRGGTEAFF,TGTGCCAGCACTCCTTACTGGGGCAGGGGTGGTACTGAAGCTTTCTTT
TRBV6-1,TRBJ2-3,NA,TRBD2,CASSERRAGGRDTQYF,TGTGCCAGCAGTGAACGGAGAGCGGGGGGGCGAGATACGCAGTATTTT
TRBV7-8,TRBJ1-5,NA,TRBD1,CASSLGDRGGYQPQHF,TGTGCCAGCAGCTTGGGGGACAGGGGGGGATACCAGCCCCAGCATTTT
TRBV6-6,TRBJ1-1,NA,NA,CASSILQNTEAFF,TGTGCCAGCAGTATACTACAAAACACTGAAGCTTTCTTT
TRBV9,TRBJ2-7,NA,NA,CASSADLGPPYEQYF,TGTGCCAGCAGCGCAGACCTCGGTCCCCCCTACGAGCAGTACTTC
TRBV10-3,TRBJ1-6,NA,TRBD1,CAISQGQGSPLHF,TGTGCCATCTCCCAAGGACAGGGTTCACCCCTCCACTTT
TRBV11-2,TRBJ1-2,NA,NA,CASSLTPTDSYGYTF,TGTGCCAGCAGCCTCACCCCCACGGACAGCTATGGCTACACCTTC
TRBV5-1,TRBJ2-1,NA,NA,CASSLAGGRSSYNEQFF,TGCGCCAGCAGCTTGGCCGGAGGGAGGAGCTCCTACAATGAGCAGTTCTTC
TRBV15,TRBJ1-5,NA,TRBD1,CATSRDYGQAYGNQPQHF,TGTGCCACCAGCAGAGATTACGGACAGGCTTATGGCAATCAGCCCCAGCATTTT
TRBV25-1,TRBJ2-7,NA,TRBD1,CASSAGTGLYEQYF,TGTGCCAGCAGTGCGGGGACAGGGCTCTACGAGCAGTACTTC
TRBV9,TRBJ2-7,NA,TRBD2,CASSPRGSGSYEQYF,TGTGCCAGCAGCCCCCGGGGTAGCGGGAGCTACGAGCAGTACTTC
TRBV27,TRBJ1-2,NA,NA,CASSLSGDHYGYTF,TGTGCCAGCAGTTTATCCGGGGACCACTATGGCTACACCTTC
TRBV18,TRBJ1-1,few,NA,CASSPPVQKTYTEAFF,TGTGCCAGCTCACCACCGGTCCAGAAGACTTACACTGAAGCTTTCTTT
TRBV6-1,TRBJ2-3,NA,TRBD1,CASSAWTGLTDTQYF,TGTGCCAGCAGTGCCTGGACAGGGCTCACAGATACGCAGTATTTT
TRBV15,TRBJ2-3,NA,NA,CATSRGPGLSSTDTQYF,TGTGCCACCAGCAGAGGGCCGGGACTTTCGAGCACAGATACGCAGTATTTT
TRBV5-1,TRBJ1-1,NA,TRBD1,CASSSGQGSGNTEAFF,TGCGCCAGCAGCTCGGGACAGGGAAGCGGGAACACTGAAGCTTTCTTT
TRBV11-2,TRBJ2-1,NA,NA,CASSLPTPGADEQFF,TGTGCCAGCAGCTTACCCACCCCGGGGGCCGATGAGCAGTTCTTC